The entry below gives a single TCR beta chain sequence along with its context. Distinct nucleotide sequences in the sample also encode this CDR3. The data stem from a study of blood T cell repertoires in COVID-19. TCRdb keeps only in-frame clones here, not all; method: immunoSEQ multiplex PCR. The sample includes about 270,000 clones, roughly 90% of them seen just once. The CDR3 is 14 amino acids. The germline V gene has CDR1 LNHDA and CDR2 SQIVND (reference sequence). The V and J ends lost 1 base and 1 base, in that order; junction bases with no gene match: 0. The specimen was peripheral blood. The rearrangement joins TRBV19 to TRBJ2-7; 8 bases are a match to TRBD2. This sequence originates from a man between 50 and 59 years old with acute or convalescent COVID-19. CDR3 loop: CASSIGGGSYEQYF. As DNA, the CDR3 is TGTGCCAGTAGTATAGGCGGGGGGTCCTACGAGCAGTACTTC. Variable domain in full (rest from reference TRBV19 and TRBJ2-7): DGGITQSPKYLFRKEGQNVTLSCEQNLNHDAMYWYRQDPGQGLRLIYYSQIVNDFQKGDIAEGYSVSREKKESFPLTVTSAQKNPTAFYLCASSIGGGSYEQYFGPGTRLTVT.